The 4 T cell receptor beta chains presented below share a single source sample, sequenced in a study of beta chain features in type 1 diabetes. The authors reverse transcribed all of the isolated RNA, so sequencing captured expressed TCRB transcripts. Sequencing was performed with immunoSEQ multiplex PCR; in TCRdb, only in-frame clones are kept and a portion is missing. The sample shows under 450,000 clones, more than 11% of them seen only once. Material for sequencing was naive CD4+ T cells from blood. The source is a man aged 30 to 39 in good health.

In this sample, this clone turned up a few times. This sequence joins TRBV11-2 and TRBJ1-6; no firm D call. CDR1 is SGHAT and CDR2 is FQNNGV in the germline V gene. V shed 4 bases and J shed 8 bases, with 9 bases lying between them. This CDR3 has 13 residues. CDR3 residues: CASSWSRDSPLHF. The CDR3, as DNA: TGTGCCAGCAGCTGGTCGAGGGATTCACCCCTCCACTTT.

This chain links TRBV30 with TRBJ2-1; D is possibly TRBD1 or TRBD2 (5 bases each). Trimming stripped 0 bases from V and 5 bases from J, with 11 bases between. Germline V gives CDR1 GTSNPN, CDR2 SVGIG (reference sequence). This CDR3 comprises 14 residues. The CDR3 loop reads CAWSVRWGHNEQFF. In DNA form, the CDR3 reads TGTGCCTGGAGTGTACGGTGGGGACACAATGAGCAGTTCTTC.

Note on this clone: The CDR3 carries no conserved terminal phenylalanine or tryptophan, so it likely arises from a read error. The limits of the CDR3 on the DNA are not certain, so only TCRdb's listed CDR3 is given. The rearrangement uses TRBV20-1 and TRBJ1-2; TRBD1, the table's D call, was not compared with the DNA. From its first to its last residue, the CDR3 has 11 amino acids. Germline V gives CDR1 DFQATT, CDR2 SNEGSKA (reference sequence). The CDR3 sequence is CSARADADSTI.

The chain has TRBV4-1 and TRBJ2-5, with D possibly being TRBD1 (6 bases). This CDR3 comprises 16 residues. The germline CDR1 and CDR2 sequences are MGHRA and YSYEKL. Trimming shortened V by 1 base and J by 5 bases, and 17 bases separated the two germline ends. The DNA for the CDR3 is TGCGCCAGCAGCCAAGTCGGTATCTCCAGGGGCGAGACCCAGTACTTC. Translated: CASSQVGISRGETQYF.